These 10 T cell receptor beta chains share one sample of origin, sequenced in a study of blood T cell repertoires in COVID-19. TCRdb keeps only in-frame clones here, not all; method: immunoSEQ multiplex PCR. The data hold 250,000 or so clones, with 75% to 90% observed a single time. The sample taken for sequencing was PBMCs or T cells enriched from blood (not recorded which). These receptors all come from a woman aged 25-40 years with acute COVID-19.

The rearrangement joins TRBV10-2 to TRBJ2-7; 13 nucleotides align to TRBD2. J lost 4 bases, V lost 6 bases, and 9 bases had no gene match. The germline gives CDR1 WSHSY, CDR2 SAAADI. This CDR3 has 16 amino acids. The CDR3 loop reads CASRLGLAGAQYEQYF. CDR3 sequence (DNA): TGCGCCAGCAGACTCGGACTAGCGGGGGCCCAGTACGAGCAGTACTTC.

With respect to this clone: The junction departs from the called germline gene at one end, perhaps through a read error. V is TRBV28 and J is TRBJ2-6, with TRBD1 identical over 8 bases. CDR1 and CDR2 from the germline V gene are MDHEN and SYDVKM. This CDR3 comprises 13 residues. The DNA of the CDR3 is TGTGCCAGCAGTACAACAGGGGGCAACGTCCTGACTTTC. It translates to CASSTTGGNVLTF.

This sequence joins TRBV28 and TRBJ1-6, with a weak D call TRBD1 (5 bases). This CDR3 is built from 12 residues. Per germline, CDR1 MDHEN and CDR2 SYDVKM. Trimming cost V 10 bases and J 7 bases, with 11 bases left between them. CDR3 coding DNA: TGTGCCACCAAGGGGAACAATTCACCCCTCCACTTT. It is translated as CATKGNNSPLHF. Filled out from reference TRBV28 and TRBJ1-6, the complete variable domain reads DVKVTQSSRYLVKRTGEKVFLECVQDMDHENMFWYRQDPGLGLRLIYFSYDVKMKEKGDIPEGYSVSREKKERFSLILESASTNQTSMYLCATKGNNSPLHFGNGTRLTVT.

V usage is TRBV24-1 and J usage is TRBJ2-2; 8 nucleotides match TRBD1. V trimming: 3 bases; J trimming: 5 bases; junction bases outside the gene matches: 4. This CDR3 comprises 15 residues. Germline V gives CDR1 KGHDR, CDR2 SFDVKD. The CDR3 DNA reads TGTGCCACCAGTGATCTTGGACAGGGAACCGGGGAGCTGTTTTTT. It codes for CATSDLGQGTGELFF.

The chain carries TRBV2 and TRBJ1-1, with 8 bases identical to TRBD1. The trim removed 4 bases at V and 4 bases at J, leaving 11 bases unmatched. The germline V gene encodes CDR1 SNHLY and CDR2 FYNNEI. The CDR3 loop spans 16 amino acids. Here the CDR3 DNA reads TGTGCCAGCAGTGGTAAAGCAGGGGGCGGTGGCACTGAAGCTTTCTTT. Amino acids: CASSGKAGGGGTEAFF.

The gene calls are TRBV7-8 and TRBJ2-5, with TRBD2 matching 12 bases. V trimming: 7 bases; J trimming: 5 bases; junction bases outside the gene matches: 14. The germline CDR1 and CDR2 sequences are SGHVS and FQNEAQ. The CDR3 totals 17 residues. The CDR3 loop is CASIPRLAGGPWETQYF. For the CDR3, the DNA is TGTGCCAGCATCCCCAGGCTAGCGGGAGGGCCTTGGGAGACCCAGTACTTC.

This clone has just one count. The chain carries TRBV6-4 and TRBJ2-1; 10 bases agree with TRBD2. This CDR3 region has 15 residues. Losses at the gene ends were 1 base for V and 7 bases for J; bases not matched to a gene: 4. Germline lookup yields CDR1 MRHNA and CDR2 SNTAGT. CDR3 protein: CASSDLAGGGNEQFF. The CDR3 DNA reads TGTGCCAGCAGTGACTTAGCGGGAGGAGGGAATGAGCAGTTCTTC.

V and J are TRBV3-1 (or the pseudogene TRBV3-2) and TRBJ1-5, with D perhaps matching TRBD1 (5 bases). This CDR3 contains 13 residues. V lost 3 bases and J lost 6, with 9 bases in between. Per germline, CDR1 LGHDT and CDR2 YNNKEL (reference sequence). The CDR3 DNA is TGTGCCAGCAGCCAGACCACAGGTCAGCCCCAGCATTTT. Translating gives CASSQTTGQPQHF.

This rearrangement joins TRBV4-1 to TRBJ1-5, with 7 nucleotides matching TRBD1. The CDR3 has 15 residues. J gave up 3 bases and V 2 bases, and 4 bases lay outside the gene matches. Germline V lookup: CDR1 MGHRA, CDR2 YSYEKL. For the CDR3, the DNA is TGCGCCAGCAGCCAAATACAGGGGCCCAATCAGCCCCAGCATTTT. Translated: CASSQIQGPNQPQHF.

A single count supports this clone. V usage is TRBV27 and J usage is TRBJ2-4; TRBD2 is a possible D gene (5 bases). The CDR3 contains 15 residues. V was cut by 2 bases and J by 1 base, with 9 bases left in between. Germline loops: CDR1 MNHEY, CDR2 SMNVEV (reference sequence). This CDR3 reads CASSLAAVAKNIQYF. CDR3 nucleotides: TGTGCCAGCAGTTTAGCAGCGGTTGCCAAAAACATTCAGTACTTC.